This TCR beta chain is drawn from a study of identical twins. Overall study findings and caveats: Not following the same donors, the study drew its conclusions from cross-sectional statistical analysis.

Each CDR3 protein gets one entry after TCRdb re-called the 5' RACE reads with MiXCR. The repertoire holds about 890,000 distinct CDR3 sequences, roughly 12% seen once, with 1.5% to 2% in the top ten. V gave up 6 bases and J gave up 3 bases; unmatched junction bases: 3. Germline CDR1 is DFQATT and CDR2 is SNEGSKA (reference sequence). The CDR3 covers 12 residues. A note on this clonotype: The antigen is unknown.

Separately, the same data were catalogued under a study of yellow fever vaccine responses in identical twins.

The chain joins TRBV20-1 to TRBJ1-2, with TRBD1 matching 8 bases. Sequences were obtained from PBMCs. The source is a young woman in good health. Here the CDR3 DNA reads TGCAGTGCCCCGGACAGGGACTATGGCTACACCTTC. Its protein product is CSAPDRDYGYTF.